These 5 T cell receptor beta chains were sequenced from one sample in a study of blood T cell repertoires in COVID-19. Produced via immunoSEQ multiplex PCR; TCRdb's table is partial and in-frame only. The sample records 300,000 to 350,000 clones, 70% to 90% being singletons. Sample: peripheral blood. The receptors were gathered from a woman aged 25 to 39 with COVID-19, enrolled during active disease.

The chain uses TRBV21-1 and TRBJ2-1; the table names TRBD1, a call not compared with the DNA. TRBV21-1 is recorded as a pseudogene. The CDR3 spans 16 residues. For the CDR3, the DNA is TGTGCCAGCAGCAAAGGGGGGACAGGGGGCGTGAATGAGCAGTTCTTC. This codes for CASSKGGTGGVNEQFF.

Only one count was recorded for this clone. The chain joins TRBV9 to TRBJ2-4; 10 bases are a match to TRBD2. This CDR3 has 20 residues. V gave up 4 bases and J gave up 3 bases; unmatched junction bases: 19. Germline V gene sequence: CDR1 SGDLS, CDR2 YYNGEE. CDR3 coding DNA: TGTGCCAGCAGCCCCCGCCCGCCCCCCCTAGCGGGGGTTGGCAAAAACATTCAGTACTTC. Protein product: CASSPRPPPLAGVGKNIQYF.

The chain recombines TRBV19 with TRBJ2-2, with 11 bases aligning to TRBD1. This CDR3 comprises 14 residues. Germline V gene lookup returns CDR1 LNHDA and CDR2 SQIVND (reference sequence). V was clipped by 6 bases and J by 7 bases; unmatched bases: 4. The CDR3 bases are TGTGCCAGTAGAGCGGACAGGGGGCGCGGGGAGCTGTTTTTT. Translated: CASRADRGRGELFF.

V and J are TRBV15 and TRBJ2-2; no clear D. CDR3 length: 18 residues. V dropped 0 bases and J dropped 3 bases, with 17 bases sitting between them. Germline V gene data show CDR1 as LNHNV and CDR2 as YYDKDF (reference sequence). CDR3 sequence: CATSRDVTVGRDTGELFF. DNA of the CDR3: TGTGCCACCAGCAGAGATGTTACCGTCGGTCGAGACACCGGGGAGCTGTTTTTT.

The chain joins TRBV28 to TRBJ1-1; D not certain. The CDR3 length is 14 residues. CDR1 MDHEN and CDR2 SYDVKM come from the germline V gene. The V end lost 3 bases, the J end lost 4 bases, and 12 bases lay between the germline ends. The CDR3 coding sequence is TGTGCCAGCAGTTTCTCCTCGGGATTCACTGAAGCTTTCTTT. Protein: CASSFSSGFTEAFF. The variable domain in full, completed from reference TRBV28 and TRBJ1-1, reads DVKVTQSSRYLVKRTGEKVFLECVQDMDHENMFWYRQDPGLGLRLIYFSYDVKMKEKGDIPEGYSVSREKKERFSLILESASTNQTSMYLCASSFSSGFTEAFFGQGTRLTVV.